This T cell receptor (beta chain) was sequenced in a study of T cell responses to AZD1222 COVID-19 vaccine. Background on the study: The study pooled second doses at about 4 or about 12 weeks.

Notes on the study in general: Possibly, clonal diversity was underestimated; donors were largely white British and included more females. Repertoire sampling was restricted to post-peak T cell response timepoints. Rises in breadth and depth of Spike-specific TCRs came after two AZD1222 doses.

There are 16 residues in the CDR3. Germline lookup yields CDR1 SNHLY and CDR2 FYNNEI. The germline V and J ends were trimmed by 6 bases and 4 bases, with 22 bases remaining between them. With regard to this clone: The antigen is undetermined.

Using immunoSEQ multiplex PCR, the repertoire was profiled, and TCRdb retains in-frame clones only, with some absent. This sample has roughly 78,000 clones; about 84% occur once, and the top ten carry about 3.1%. The chain carries TRBV2 and TRBJ2-7, with D maybe TRBD2 (7 bases). This material consisted of peripheral blood, taken on day 0 of AZD1222 vaccination. This clonotype was sampled from an adult in good health. The CDR3 sequence is CASRGGAAPVMYEQYF. DNA of the CDR3: TGTGCCAGCAGGGGGGGGGCTGCGCCTGTTATGTACGAGCAGTACTTC.